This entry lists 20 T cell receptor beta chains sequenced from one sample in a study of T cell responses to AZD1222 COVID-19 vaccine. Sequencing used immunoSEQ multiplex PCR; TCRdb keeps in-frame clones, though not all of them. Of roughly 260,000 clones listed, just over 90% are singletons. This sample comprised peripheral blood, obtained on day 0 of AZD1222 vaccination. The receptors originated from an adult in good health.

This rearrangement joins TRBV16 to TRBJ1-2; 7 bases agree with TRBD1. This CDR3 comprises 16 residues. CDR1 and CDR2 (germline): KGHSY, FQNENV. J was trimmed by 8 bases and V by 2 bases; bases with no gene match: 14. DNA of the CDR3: TGTGCCAGCAGCCAAGCTCGAGAGACAGGGCCTTTAGGCTACACCTTC. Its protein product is CASSQARETGPLGYTF.

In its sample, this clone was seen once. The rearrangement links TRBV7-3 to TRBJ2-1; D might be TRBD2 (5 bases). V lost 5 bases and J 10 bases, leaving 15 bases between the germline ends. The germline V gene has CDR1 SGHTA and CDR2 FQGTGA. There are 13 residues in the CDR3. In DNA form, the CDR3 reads TGTGCCAGCAGCAACGGCCAGCGCGGGGAGCAGTTCTTC. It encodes CASSNGQRGEQFF.

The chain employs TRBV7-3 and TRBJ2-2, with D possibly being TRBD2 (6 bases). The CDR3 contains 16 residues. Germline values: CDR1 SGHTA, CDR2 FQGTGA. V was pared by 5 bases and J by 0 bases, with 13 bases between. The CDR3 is CASSPNGGPNTGELFF. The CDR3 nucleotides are TGTGCCAGCAGCCCAAACGGGGGTCCGAACACCGGGGAGCTGTTTTTT. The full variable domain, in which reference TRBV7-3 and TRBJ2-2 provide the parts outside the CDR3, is GAGVSQTPSNKVTEKGKYVELRCDPISGHTALYWYRQSLGQGPEFLIYFQGTGAADDSGLPNDRFFAVRPEGSVSTLKIQRTERGDSAVYLCASSPNGGPNTGELFFGEGSRLTVL.

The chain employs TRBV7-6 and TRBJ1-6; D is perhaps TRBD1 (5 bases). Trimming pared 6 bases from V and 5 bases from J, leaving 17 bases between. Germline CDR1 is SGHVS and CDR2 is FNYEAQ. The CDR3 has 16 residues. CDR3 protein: CASSRTVGRDNSPLHF. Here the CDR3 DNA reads TGTGCCAGCAGTCGGACCGTGGGACGTGATAATTCACCCCTCCACTTT.

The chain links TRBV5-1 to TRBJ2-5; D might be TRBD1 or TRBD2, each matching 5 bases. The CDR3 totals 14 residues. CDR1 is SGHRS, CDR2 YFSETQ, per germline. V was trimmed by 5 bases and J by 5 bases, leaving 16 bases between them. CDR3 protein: CASRTGTARETQYF. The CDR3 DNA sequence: TGCGCCAGCAGAACCGGGACGGCGAGGGAGACCCAGTACTTC.

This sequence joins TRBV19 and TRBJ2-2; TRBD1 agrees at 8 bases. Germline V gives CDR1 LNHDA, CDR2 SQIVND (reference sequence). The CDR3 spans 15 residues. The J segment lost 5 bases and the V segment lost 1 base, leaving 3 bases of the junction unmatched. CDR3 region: CASSIVYRGTGELFF. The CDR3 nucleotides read TGTGCCAGTAGTATAGTGTACAGGGGGACCGGGGAGCTGTTTTTT.

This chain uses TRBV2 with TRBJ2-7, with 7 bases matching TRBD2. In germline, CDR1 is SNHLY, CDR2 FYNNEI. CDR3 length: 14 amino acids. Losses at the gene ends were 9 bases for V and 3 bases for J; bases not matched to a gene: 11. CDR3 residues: CASGAGEGLYEQYF. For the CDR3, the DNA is TGTGCCAGTGGGGCGGGGGAAGGACTCTACGAGCAGTACTTC.

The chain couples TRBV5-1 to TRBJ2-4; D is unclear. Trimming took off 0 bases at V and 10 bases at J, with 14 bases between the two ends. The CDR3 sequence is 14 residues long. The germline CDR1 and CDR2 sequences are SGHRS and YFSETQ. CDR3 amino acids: CASSLEPGRAIQYF. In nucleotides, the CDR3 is TGCGCCAGCAGCTTGGAGCCGGGCCGGGCGATTCAGTACTTC.

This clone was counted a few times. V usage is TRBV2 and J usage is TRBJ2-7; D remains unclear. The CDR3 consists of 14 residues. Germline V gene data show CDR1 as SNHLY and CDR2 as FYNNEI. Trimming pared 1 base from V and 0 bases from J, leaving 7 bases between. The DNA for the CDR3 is TGTGCCAGCAGTGAAGTCTCGGGCTCCTACGAGCAGTACTTC. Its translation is CASSEVSGSYEQYF.

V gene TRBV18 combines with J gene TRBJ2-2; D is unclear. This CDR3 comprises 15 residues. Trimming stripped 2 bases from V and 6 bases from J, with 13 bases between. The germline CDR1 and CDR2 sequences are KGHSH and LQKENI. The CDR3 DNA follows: TGTGCCAGCTCACCATTCACGGATTTCGCCGGGGAGCTGTTTTTT. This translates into CASSPFTDFAGELFF.

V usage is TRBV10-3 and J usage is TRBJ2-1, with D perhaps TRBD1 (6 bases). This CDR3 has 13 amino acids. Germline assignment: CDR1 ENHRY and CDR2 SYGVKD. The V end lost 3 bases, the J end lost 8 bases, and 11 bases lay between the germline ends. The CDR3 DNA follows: TGTGCCATCAGTGACAGGGGAAAGTATGAGCAGTTCTTC. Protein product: CAISDRGKYEQFF.

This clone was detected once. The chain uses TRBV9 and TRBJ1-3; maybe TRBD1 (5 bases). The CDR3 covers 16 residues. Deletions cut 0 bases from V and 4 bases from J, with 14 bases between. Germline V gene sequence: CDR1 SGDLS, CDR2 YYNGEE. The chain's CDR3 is CASSVEGEGFGNTIYF. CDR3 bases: TGTGCCAGCAGCGTAGAAGGGGAGGGTTTCGGAAACACCATATATTTT.

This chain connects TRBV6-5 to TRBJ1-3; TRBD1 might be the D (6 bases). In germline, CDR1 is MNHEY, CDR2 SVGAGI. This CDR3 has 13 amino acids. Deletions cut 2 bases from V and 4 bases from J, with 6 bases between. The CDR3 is CASSYRGGNTIYF. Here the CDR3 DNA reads TGTGCCAGCAGTTACAGGGGGGGAAACACCATATATTTT.

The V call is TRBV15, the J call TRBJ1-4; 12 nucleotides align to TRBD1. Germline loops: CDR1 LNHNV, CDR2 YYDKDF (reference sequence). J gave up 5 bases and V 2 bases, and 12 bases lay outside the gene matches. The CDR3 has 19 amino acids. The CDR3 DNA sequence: TGTGCCACCAGCAGATCGGTTGGGACAGGGGGCGAAAGGAATGAAAAACTGTTTTTT. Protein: CATSRSVGTGGERNEKLFF. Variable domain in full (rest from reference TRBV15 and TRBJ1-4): DAMVIQNPRYQVTQFGKPVTLSCSQTLNHNVMYWYQQKSSQAPKLLFHYYDKDFNNEADTPDNFQSRRPNTSFCFLDIRSPGLGDTAMYLCATSRSVGTGGERNEKLFFGSGTQLSVL.

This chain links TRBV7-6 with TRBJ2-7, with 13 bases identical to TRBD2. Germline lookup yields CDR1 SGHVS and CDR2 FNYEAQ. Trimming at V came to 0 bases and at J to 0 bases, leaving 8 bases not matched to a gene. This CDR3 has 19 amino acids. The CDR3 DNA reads TGTGCCAGCAGCTTAGCGAAGGGACTAGCGGGGCCAAGCTCCTACGAGCAGTACTTC. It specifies CASSLAKGLAGPSSYEQYF.

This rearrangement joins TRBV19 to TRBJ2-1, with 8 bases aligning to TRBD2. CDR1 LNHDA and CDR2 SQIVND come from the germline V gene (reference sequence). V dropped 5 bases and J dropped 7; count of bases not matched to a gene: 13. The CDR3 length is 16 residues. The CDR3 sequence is CASSPLSGGYKNEQFF. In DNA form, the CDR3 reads TGTGCCAGTAGTCCTCTTTCGGGAGGGTACAAGAATGAGCAGTTCTTC.

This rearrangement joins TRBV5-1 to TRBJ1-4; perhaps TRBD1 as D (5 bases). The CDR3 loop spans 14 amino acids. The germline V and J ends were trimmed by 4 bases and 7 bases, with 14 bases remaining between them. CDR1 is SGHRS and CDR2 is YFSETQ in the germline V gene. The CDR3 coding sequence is TGCGCCAGCAGCACAGGACCCCCGGGTGAAAAACTGTTTTTT. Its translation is CASSTGPPGEKLFF.

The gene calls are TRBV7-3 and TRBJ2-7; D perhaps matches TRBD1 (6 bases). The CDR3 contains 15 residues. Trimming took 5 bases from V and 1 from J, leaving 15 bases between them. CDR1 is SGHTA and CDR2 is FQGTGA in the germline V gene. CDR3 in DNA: TGTGCCAGCAGCACAGGGCCCCCCAGTTCCTACGAGCAGTACTTC. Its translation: CASSTGPPSSYEQYF.

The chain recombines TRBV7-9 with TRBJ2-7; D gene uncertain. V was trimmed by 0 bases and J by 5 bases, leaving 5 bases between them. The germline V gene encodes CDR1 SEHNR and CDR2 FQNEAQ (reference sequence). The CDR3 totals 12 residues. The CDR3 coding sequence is TGTGCCAGCAGCTTAGCACAGAACGAGCAGTACTTC. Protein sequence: CASSLAQNEQYF.

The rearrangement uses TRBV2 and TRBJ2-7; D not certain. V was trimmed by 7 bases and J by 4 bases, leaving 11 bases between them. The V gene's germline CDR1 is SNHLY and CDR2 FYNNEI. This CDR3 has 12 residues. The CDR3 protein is CASIGSDYEQYF. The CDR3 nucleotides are TGTGCCAGCATCGGCAGCGATTACGAGCAGTACTTC.